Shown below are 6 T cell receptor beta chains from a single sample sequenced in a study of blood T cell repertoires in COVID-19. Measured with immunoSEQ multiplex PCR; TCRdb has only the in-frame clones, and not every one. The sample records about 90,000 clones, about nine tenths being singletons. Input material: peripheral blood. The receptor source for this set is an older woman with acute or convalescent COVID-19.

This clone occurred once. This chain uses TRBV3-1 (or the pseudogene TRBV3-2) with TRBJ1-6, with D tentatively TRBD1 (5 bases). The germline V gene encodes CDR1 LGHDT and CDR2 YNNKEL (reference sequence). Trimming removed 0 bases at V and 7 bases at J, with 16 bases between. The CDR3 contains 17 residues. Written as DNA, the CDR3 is TGTGCCAGCAGCCAAGATGTCGGGGGAACTATGAATTCACCCCTCCACTTT. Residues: CASSQDVGGTMNSPLHF.

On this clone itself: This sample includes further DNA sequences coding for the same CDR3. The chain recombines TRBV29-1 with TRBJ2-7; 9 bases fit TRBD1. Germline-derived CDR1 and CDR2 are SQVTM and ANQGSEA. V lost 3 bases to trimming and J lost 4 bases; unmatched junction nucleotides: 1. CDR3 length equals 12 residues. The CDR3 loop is CSVEDRGYEQYF. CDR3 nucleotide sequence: TGCAGCGTTGAGGACAGGGGTTACGAGCAGTACTTC.

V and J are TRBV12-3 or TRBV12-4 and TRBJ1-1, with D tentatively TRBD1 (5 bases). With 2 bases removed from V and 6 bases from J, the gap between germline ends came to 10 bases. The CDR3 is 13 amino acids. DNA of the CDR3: TGTGCCAGCAGTTTACAGGGATGGGCTGAAGCTTTCTTT. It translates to CASSLQGWAEAFF.

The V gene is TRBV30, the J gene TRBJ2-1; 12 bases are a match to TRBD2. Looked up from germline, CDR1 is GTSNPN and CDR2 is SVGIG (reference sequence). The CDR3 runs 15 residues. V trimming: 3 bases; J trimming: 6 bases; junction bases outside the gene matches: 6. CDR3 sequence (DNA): TGTGCCTGGAGCGCACTAGCGGGAGGAAGCAATGAGCAGTTCTTC. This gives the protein CAWSALAGGSNEQFF.

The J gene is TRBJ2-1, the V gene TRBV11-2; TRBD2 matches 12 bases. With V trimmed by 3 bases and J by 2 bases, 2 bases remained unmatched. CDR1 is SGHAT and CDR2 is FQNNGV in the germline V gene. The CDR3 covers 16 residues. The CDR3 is CASSLTSGSPYNEQFF. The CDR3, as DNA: TGTGCCAGCAGCTTGACTAGCGGGAGTCCCTACAATGAGCAGTTCTTC.

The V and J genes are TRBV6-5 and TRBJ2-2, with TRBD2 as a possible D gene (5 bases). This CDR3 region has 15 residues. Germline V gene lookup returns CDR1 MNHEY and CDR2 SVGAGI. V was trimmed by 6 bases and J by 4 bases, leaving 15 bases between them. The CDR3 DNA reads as TGTGCCAGCAGACCCGCCCTAGCTACCACCGGGGAGCTGTTTTTT. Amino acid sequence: CASRPALATTGELFF.